This TCR beta chain stems from a study of neurological immune-mediated disorders. Study-level points and caveats: Sharing of CDR3 amino acid sequences among expanded clones across subjects was absent, suggesting private repertoires in all groups. No link was found between any clinical or MRI feature and the multiple sclerosis repertoire cluster.

The ends were cut back, 3 bases at V and 7 bases at J, with 13 bases in the middle. The CDR3 sequence is 15 residues long. The germline gives CDR1 SGHTA, CDR2 FQGNSA. The sample holds many counts of this clonotype. What it binds is unknown. The cDNA was synthesized by 5'RACE incorporating 10-nucleotide random UMIs. Each CDR3 protein is one row after TCRdb ran MiXCR on the 5' RACE reads. The sample comprises tens of thousands of distinct CDR3 sequences, 3% to 3.5% of which are singletons, and 7.5% to 8.5% rests with the top ten. Time point given: longitudinal time-point 1 (baseline). The chain joins TRBV7-2 to TRBJ1-6; TRBD1 might be the D (5 bases). The TCR sequence derives from a woman aged 55-70 years with multiple sclerosis. Sequences were obtained from PBMCs. The CDR3 is CASSFPGGENSPLHF. The DNA for the CDR3 is TGTGCCAGCAGCTTCCCTGGGGGTGAAAATTCACCCCTCCACTTT.